These 2 T cell receptor beta chains originate from one sample sequenced in a study of vaccination and CD4 T cells after COVID-19. As for treatment: approximately nine-day PBMC culture with coronavirus spike peptide pools or control peptides (ViraFEST assay). For these TCRs, the target antigens are not known. With the Oncomine TCR Beta short-read assay, DNA from cultured CD4+ T cells was sequenced. TCRdb reanalysed the PCR reads using MiXCR and keeps one entry per CDR3 protein. In the table there are approximately 17,000 distinct CDR3 sequences, roughly three fifths of which are singletons. The sequenced sample was CD4+ T cells from blood, cultured in vitro, obtained before SARS-CoV-2 vaccination. Every receptor here comes from a human donor who had recovered from COVID-19.

The rearrangement links TRBV30 to TRBJ2-7, with 7 bases aligning to TRBD1. With V trimmed by 5 bases and J by 6 bases, 10 bases remained unmatched. CDR1 and CDR2 from the germline V gene are GTSNPN and SVGIG (reference sequence). This CDR3 spans 13 amino acids. The CDR3 region is CAWEWERQGEQYF. The DNA of the CDR3 is TGTGCCTGGGAGTGGGAAAGACAGGGCGAGCAGTACTTC.

This rearrangement joins TRBV9 to TRBJ2-7; perhaps TRBD1 as D (6 bases). Germline V gene lookup returns CDR1 SGDLS and CDR2 YYNGEE. The V end lost 4 bases, the J end lost 2 bases, and 13 bases lay between the germline ends. The CDR3 has 14 residues. In DNA form, the CDR3 reads TGTGCCAGCAGCCTCGGACAGACAACCTACGAGCAGTACTTC. Amino acids: CASSLGQTTYEQYF. Drawing the rest from reference TRBV9 and TRBJ2-7, the complete variable domain is DSGVTQTPKHLITATGQRVTLRCSPRSGDLSVYWYQQSLDQGLQFLIQYYNGEERAKGNILERFSAQQFPDLHSELNLSSLELGDSALYFCASSLGQTTYEQYFGPGTRLTVT.